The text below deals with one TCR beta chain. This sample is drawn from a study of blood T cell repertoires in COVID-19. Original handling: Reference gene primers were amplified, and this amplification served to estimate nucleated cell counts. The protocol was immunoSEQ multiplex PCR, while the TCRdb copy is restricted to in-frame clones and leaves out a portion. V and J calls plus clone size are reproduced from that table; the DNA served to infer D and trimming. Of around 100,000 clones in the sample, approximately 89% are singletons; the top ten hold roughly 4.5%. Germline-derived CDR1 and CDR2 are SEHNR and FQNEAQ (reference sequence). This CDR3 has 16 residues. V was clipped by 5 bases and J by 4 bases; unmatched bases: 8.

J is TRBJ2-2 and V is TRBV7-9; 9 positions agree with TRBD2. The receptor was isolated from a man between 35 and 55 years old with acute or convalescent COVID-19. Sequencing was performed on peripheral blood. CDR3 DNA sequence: TGTGCCAGCAGCCCACCGGGACTAGCACCCACCGGGGAGCTGTTTTTT. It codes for CASSPPGLAPTGELFF.